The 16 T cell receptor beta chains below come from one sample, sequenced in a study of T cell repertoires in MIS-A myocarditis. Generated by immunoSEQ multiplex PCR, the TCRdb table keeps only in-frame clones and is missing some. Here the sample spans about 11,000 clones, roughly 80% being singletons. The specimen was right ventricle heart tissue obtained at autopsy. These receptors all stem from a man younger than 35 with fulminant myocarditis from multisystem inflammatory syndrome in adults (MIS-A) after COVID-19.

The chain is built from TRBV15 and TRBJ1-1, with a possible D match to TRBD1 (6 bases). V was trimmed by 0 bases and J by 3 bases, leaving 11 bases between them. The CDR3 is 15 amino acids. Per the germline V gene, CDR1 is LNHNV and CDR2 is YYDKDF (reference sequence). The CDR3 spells CATSRDYGGHTEAFF. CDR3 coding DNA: TGTGCCACCAGCAGAGATTATGGGGGGCACACTGAAGCTTTCTTT.

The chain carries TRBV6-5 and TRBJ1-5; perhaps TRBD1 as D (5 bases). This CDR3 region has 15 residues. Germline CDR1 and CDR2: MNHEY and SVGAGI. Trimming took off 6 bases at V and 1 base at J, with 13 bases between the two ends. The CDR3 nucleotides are TGTGCCAGCAGAGAGCAGGGTGGAAGCAATCAGCCCCAGCATTTT. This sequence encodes CASREQGGSNQPQHF.

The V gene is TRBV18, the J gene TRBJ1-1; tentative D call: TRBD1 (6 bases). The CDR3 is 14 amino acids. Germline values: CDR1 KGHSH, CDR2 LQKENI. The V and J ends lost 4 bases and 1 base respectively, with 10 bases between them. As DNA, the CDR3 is TGTGCCAGCTCACGAACAGGGTGGAACACTGAAGCTTTCTTT. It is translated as CASSRTGWNTEAFF.

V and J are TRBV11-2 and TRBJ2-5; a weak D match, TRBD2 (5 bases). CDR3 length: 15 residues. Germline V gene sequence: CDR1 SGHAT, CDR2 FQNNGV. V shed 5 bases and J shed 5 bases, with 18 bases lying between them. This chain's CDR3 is CASSPRGTLEETQYF. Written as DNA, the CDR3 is TGTGCCAGCAGCCCTCGGGGAACCCTCGAGGAGACCCAGTACTTC.

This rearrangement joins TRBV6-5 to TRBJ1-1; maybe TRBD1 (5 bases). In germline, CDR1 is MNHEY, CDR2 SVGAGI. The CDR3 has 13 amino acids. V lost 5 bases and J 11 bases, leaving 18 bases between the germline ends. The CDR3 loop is CASSPGPHLGAFF. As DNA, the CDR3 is TGTGCCAGCAGTCCGGGACCCCATCTTGGGGCTTTCTTT.

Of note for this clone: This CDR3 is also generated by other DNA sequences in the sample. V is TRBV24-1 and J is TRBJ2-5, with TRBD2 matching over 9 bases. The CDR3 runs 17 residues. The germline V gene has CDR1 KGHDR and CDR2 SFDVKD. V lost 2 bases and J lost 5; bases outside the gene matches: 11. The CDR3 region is CATSDYGPSGVSETQYF. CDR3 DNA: TGTGCCACCAGTGATTATGGACCTAGCGGGGTGAGTGAGACCCAGTACTTC.

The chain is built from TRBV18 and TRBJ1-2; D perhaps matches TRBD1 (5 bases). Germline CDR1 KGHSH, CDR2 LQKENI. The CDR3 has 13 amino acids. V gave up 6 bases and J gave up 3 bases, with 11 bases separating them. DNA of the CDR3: TGTGCCAGCTCCCCAGCGGGACACTATGGCTACACCTTC. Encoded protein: CASSPAGHYGYTF.

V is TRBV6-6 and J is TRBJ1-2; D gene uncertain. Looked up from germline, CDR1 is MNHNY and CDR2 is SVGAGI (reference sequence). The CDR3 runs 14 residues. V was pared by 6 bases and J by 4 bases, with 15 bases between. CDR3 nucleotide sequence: TGTGCCAGCAGGCTGACTACCCGGGGCTATGGCTACACCTTC. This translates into CASRLTTRGYGYTF.

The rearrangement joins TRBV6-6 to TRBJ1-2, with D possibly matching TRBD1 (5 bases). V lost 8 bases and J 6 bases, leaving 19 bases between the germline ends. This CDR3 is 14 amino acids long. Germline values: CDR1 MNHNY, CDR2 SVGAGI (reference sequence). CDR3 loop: CASLRGREPHGYTF. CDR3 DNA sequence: TGTGCCAGCCTCCGGGGCAGGGAACCCCATGGCTACACCTTC.

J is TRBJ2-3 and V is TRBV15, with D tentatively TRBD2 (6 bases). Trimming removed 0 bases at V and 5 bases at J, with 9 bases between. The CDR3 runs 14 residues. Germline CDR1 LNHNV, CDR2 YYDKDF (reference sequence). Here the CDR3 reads CATSREGGRDTQYF. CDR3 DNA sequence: TGTGCCACCAGCAGAGAGGGGGGAAGAGATACGCAGTATTTT.

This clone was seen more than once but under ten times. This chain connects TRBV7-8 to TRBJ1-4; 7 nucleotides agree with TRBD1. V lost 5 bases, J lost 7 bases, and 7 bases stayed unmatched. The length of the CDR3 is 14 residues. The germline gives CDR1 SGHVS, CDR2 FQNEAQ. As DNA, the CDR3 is TGTGCCAGCAGCCGCCGGGACAGAAGTGAAAAACTGTTTTTT. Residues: CASSRRDRSEKLFF.

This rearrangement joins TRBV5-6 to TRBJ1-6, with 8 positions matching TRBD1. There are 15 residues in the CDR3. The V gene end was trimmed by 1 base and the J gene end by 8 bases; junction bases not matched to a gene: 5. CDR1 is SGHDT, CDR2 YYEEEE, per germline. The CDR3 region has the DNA TGTGCCAGCAGCTTGAGGACAGGGAACGATTCACCCCTCCACTTT. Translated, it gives CASSLRTGNDSPLHF. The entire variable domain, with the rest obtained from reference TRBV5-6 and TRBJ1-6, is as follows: DAGVTQSPTHLIKTRGQQVTLRCSPKSGHDTVSWYQQALGQGPQFIFQYYEEEERQRGNFPDRFSGHQFPNYSSELNVNALLLGDSALYLCASSLRTGNDSPLHFGNGTRLTVT.

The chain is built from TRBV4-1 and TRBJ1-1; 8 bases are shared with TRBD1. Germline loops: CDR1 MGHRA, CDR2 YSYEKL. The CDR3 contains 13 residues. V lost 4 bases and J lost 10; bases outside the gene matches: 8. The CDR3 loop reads CASSPTLTGAAFF. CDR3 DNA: TGCGCCAGCAGCCCGACCTTGACAGGGGCAGCTTTCTTT.

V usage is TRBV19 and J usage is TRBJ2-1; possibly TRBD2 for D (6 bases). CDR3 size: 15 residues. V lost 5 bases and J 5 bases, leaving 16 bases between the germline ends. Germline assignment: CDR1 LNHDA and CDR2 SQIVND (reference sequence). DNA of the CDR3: TGTGCCAGTAGTCGTAGGGACTTTCTGAACAATGAGCAGTTCTTC. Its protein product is CASSRRDFLNNEQFF.

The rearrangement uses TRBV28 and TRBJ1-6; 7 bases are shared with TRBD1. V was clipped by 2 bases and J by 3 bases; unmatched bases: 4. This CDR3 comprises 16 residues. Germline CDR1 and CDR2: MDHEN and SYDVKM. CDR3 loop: CASSLDRAFYNSPLHF. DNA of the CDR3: TGTGCCAGCAGTTTAGACAGGGCTTTCTATAATTCACCCCTCCACTTT. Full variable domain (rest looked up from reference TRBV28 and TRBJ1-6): DVKVTQSSRYLVKRTGEKVFLECVQDMDHENMFWYRQDPGLGLRLIYFSYDVKMKEKGDIPEGYSVSREKKERFSLILESASTNQTSMYLCASSLDRAFYNSPLHFGNGTRLTVT.

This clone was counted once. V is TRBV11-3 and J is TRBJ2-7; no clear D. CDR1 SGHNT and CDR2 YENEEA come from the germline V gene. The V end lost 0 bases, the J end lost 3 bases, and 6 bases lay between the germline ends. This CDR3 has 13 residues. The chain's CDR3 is CASSLEVNYEQYF. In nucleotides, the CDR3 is TGTGCCAGCAGCTTAGAAGTGAACTACGAGCAGTACTTC.